Each of the 14 T cell receptor beta chains below was sequenced from the same sample in a study of T cell responses to AZD1222 COVID-19 vaccine. The assay was immunoSEQ multiplex PCR, and TCRdb's table has in-frame clones only and misses some. The data hold tens of thousands of clones, with roughly nine tenths observed a single time. The sample was peripheral blood, taken on day 0 of AZD1222 vaccination. The receptors come from an adult in good health.

The rearrangement uses TRBV6-1 and TRBJ1-6; the D gene is possibly TRBD1 (6 bases). The CDR3 loop spans 15 amino acids. Trimming took 1 base from V and 9 from J, leaving 13 bases between them. Germline CDR1 is MNHNS and CDR2 is SASEGT. The DNA of the CDR3 is TGTGCCAGCAGTGAAGAAGGGGTAGGGGGTTCACCCCTCCACTTT. Amino acids: CASSEEGVGGSPLHF.

The genes are TRBV25-1 and TRBJ2-4; TRBD1 or TRBD2 may be the D gene (5 bases each). Trimming left V 4 bases short and J 4 bases short, with 11 bases between. This CDR3 region has 14 residues. Germline CDR1 MGHDK, CDR2 SYGVNS. In nucleotides, the CDR3 is TGTGCCAGCAGTGGTCGGGACGAGAAAAACATTCAGTACTTC. Protein product: CASSGRDEKNIQYF. Full variable domain (missing parts from reference TRBV25-1 and TRBJ2-4): EADIYQTPRYLVIGTGKKITLECSQTMGHDKMYWYQQDPGMELHLIHYSYGVNSTEKGDLSSESTVSRIRTEHFPLTLESARPSHTSQYLCASSGRDEKNIQYFGAGTRLSVL.

The chain uses TRBV3-1 (or the pseudogene TRBV3-2) and TRBJ2-3; D might be TRBD1 or TRBD2, each matching 5 bases. This CDR3 is built from 14 residues. Trimming removed 1 base from V and 3 bases from J, with 8 bases in between. The V gene's germline CDR1 is LGHDT and CDR2 YNNKEL (reference sequence). CDR3: CASSQGWGTDTQYF. In nucleotides, the CDR3 is TGTGCCAGCAGCCAAGGTTGGGGGACAGATACGCAGTATTTT.

This clone was counted between two and nine times. This chain links TRBV6-5 with TRBJ2-1, with 7 bases matching TRBD2. The CDR3 has 13 amino acids. CDR1 MNHEY and CDR2 SVGAGI come from the germline V gene. The trim removed 7 bases at V and 6 bases at J, leaving 6 bases unmatched. Here the CDR3 DNA reads TGTGCCAGCACTGCGGGAGCCCCCAATGAGCAGTTCTTC. As protein: CASTAGAPNEQFF.

This rearrangement joins TRBV19 to TRBJ1-4; weak D call: TRBD1 (6 bases). This CDR3 contains 15 residues. From germline, CDR1 is LNHDA and CDR2 SQIVND (reference sequence). The V end lost 6 bases, the J end lost 3 bases, and 14 bases lay between the germline ends. The CDR3 DNA reads TGTGCCAGTAGGACCTACAGGGAGGCTAATGAAAAACTGTTTTTT. Translating it yields CASRTYREANEKLFF.

The chain is built from TRBV5-6 and TRBJ1-2, with D possibly TRBD1 on 6 matching bases. The CDR3 is 18 amino acids. From germline, CDR1 is SGHDT and CDR2 YYEEEE. Between the trimmed V and J ends, which lost 3 bases and 4 bases, there was a span of 25 bases. The CDR3 DNA is TGTGCCAGCAGCTCCCAGGGGTTCCGGGGGGGGTTTGGCTATGGCTACACCTTC. Translating gives CASSSQGFRGGFGYGYTF.

The gene calls are TRBV9 and TRBJ1-5; D might be TRBD1 (5 bases). The CDR3 has 15 amino acids. V was cut by 1 base and J by 1 base, with 9 bases left in between. CDR1 is SGDLS and CDR2 is YYNGEE in the germline V gene. The CDR3 DNA is TGTGCCAGCAGCGTATCAGGGTCGAGCAATCAGCCCCAGCATTTT. Encoded protein: CASSVSGSSNQPQHF.

The chain has TRBV28 and TRBJ2-7; TRBD2 agrees at 8 bases. The length of the CDR3 is 14 residues. The J segment lost 7 bases and the V segment lost 5 bases, leaving 10 bases of the junction unmatched. CDR1 is MDHEN and CDR2 is SYDVKM in the germline V gene. CDR3 loop: CASSPPGLVREQYF. CDR3 DNA: TGTGCCAGCAGTCCCCCGGGACTAGTGAGGGAGCAGTACTTC.

The V and J genes are TRBV6-5 and TRBJ2-7, with 7 bases lining up with TRBD1. V dropped 0 bases and J dropped 3; count of bases not matched to a gene: 5. The CDR3 loop spans 15 amino acids. Germline V gene sequence: CDR1 MNHEY, CDR2 SVGAGI. The CDR3 reads CASSYSRGGYYEQYF. In DNA form, the CDR3 reads TGTGCCAGCAGTTACTCGAGAGGGGGCTACTACGAGCAGTACTTC.

The rearrangement joins TRBV20-1 to TRBJ2-1; D unresolved. Trimming took off 8 bases at V and 4 bases at J, with 6 bases between the two ends. This CDR3 region has 10 residues. The germline gives CDR1 DFQATT, CDR2 SNEGSKA (reference sequence). CDR3 nucleotides: TGCAGTCTGGGATACAATGAGCAGTTCTTC. Protein: CSLGYNEQFF.

The rearrangement links TRBV7-8 to TRBJ1-1; TRBD1 aligns across 8 bases. CDR1 SGHVS and CDR2 FQNEAQ come from the germline V gene. J lost 12 bases, V lost 3 bases, and 9 bases had no gene match. This CDR3 comprises 13 residues. The CDR3: CASSFRTGRGPFF. CDR3 DNA: TGTGCCAGCAGCTTCCGGACAGGGCGGGGGCCTTTCTTT.

The chain carries TRBV27 and TRBJ1-1; tentatively, D is TRBD1 (5 bases). This CDR3 region has 13 residues. Germline values: CDR1 MNHEY, CDR2 SMNVEV (reference sequence). V lost 6 bases and J 4 bases, leaving 12 bases between the germline ends. The CDR3 spells CASRGTGSTEAFF. In DNA form, the CDR3 reads TGTGCCAGCAGGGGGACGGGGAGCACTGAAGCTTTCTTT.

The chain combines TRBV5-1 with TRBJ2-3; D remains ambiguous. The CDR3 is 18 amino acids. V lost 4 bases and J lost 0, with 21 bases in between. Germline V gives CDR1 SGHRS, CDR2 YFSETQ. CDR3 sequence: CASSIPSPVVSSTDTQYF. In DNA form, the CDR3 reads TGCGCCAGCAGCATCCCCAGTCCTGTGGTCTCTAGCACAGATACGCAGTATTTT.

The chain links TRBV28 to TRBJ1-6; TRBD1 matches 7 bases. With V trimmed by 2 bases and J by 7 bases, 5 bases remained unmatched. The CDR3 extends over 15 amino acids. Germline assignment: CDR1 MDHEN and CDR2 SYDVKM. The CDR3 protein is CASSLPGQLNSPLHF. The CDR3 DNA is TGTGCCAGCAGTTTACCGGGACAGCTAAATTCACCCCTCCACTTT.